This T cell receptor beta chain was recovered during a study of CXCR3-negative and CXCR3-positive naive CD8 T cells. Comments on this clonotype: Its specificity is not known.

The TRB cDNA libraries were prepared by 5' RACE with UMI labels. TCRdb reprocessed the 5' RACE reads and keeps a single row for each CDR3 protein, giving no DNA. The repertoire table contains about 89,000 distinct CDR3 sequences. This CDR3 has 20 amino acids. Germline-derived CDR1 and CDR2 are MDHEN and SYDVKM. The study, taken as a whole, reports: High diversity, comparable across both naive subsets, contrasted with much lower diversity in memory CD8+ cells. TRB CDR3s were more hydrophobic in CXCR3-positive than in CXCR3-negative naive cells. Similar TRBV-TRBJ gene usage was seen in naive CXCR3-negative and CXCR3-positive cells, but not in memory cells.

The sample taken for sequencing was naive CXCR3+ CD8+ T cells from blood. Subset defined: CD45RO-CCR7+CD27+CD95- naive CD8+ T cells expressing CXCR3 (TNR3+). The receptor's source is a human donor in good health. Some clones in this sample may be carry-over from other donors' samples. The rearrangement links TRBV28 to TRBJ1-4. CDR3 loop: CASSLFGGPNFRSTNEKLFF.